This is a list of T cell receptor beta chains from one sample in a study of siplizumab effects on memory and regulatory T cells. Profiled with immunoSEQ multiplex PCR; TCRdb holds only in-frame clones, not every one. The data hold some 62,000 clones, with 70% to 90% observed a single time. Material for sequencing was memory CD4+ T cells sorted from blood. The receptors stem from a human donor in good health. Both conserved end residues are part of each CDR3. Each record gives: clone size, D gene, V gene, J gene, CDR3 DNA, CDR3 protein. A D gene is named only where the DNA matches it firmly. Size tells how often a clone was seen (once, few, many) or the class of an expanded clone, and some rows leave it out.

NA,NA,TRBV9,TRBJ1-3,TGTGCCAGCAGCGTAGGGCAGGGGACTGGAAACACCATATATTTT,CASSVGQGTGNTIYF
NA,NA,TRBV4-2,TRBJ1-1,TGTGCCAGCAGCCAAGGAATCAATGGCGGCACTGAAGCTTTCTTT,CASSQGINGGTEAFF
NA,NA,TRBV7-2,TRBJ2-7,TGTGCCAGCAGCTTATATGAGGGATACGAGCAGTACTTC,CASSLYEGYEQYF
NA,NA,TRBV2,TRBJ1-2,TGTGCCAGCTCCAACAGGGACTATGGCTACACCTTC,CASSNRDYGYTF
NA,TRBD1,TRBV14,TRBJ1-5,TGTGCCAGCAGCCAGGAGGACAGGGGACCTCATAGTCAGCCCCAGCATTTT,CASSQEDRGPHSQPQHF
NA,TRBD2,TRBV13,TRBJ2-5,TGTGCCAGCAGCTCGTCCCTGAGCTTGTTAGCGGGGGGGAGGACCCAGTACTTC,CASSSSLSLLAGGRTQYF
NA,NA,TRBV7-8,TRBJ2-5,TGTGCCAGCAGCTTAAGGGGCAGGAGTCAAGAGACCCAGTACTTC,CASSLRGRSQETQYF
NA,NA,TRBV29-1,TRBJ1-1,TGCAGCTCGGGACGGATGAACACTGAAGCTTTCTTT,CSSGRMNTEAFF
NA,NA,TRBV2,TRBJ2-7,TGTGCCAGCAACACGGACAGCTCCTACGAGCAGTACTTC,CASNTDSSYEQYF
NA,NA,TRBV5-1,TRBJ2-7,TGCGCCAGCAGCCCCGGCCGGGGCTACGAGCAGTACTTC,CASSPGRGYEQYF
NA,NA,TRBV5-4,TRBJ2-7,TGTGCCAGCAGCTTGGGAGGGGCGGGGCCTACCTACGAGCAGTACTTC,CASSLGGAGPTYEQYF
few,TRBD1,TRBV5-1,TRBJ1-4,TGCGCCAGCAGCTCTCAAGACGGCAGGGGGCGAGGTGAAAAACTGTTTTTT,CASSSQDGRGRGEKLFF
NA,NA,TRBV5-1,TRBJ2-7,TGCGCCAGCAGCCGCGCAAGCTCCTACGAGCAGTACTTC,CASSRASSYEQYF
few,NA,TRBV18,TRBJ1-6,TGTGCCAGCTCACAGGTAGAGAATTCACCCCTCCACTTT,CASSQVENSPLHF
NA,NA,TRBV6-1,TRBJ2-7,TGTGCCAGCAGTTCACTCCCGGGGGAGTTTTACGAGCAGTACTTC,CASSSLPGEFYEQYF
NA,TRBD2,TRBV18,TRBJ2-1,TGTGCCAGCTCACCACCGCCAGCGGGGGGACACAATGAGCAGTTCTTC,CASSPPPAGGHNEQFF
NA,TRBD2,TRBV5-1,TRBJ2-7,TGCGCCAGCAGCCAACCAGGACTAGCGGGATACTCCTACGAGCAGTACTTC,CASSQPGLAGYSYEQYF
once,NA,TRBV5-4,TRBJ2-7,TGTGCCAGCAGCTTGGAGCTTTCAGGGTCCTACGAGCAGTACTTC,CASSLELSGSYEQYF
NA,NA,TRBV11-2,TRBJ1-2,TGTGCCAGCAGTTACGGCAGTCCTGCCCTTTATGGCTACACCTTC,CASSYGSPALYGYTF
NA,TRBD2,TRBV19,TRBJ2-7,TGTGCCAGTAGTACAAGGGCAGGCGGGACTACCTTGTACGAGCAGTACTTC,CASSTRAGGTTLYEQYF
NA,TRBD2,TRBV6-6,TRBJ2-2,TGTGCCAGCAGACCGGGACTAGCGGTCGGGGAGCTGTTTTTT,CASRPGLAVGELFF
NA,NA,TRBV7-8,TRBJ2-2,TGTGCCAGCACCCAACGTGGGGGATTGACCGGGGAGCTGTTTTTT,CASTQRGGLTGELFF
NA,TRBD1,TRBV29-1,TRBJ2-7,TGCAGCGTGACAGGGAGCAATTTCTACGAGCAGTACTTC,CSVTGSNFYEQYF
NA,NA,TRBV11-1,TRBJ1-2,TGTGCCAGCAGTAGGTCGACCGTGGCAGTCCATGGCTACACCTTC,CASSRSTVAVHGYTF
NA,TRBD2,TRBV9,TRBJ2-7,TGTGCCAGCAGCGCCGACGCGGGACTAGCGGGAGAGCAGTACTTC,CASSADAGLAGEQYF
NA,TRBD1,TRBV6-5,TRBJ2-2,TGTGCCAGCAGTTACTCCGGGACAGGGGTCACCGGGGAGCTGTTTTTT,CASSYSGTGVTGELFF
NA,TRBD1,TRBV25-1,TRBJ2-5,TGTGCCAGCAGTCCGGGACAGTACCAAGAGACCCAGTACTTC,CASSPGQYQETQYF
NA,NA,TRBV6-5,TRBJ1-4,TGTGCCAGCAGTTCGCCGGCAACTAATGAAAAACTGTTTTTT,CASSSPATNEKLFF
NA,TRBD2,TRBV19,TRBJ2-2,TGTGCCAGTAGTAATTTCGCGGGAGGTACCGGGGAGCTGTTTTTT,CASSNFAGGTGELFF
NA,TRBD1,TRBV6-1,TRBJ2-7,TGTGCCAGCAGAAATACAGGGGTTTCCTACGAGCAGTACTTC,CASRNTGVSYEQYF
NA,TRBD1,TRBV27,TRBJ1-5,TGTGCCAGCAGTTTGACAGGGGGCGCAGGTCAGCCCCAGCATTTT,CASSLTGGAGQPQHF
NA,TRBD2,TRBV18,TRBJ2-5,TGTGCCAGCTCACCGGGCCAGCGGGAGGGCCTGGAGACCCAGTACTTC,CASSPGQREGLETQYF
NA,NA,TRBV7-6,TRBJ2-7,TGTGCCAGCAGCGCACAAGGCTACGAGCAGTACTTC,CASSAQGYEQYF
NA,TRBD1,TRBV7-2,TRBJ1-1,TGTGCCAGCAGCCGGGACAGGGAAGCTTTCTTT,CASSRDREAFF
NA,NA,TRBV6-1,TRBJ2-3,TGTGCCAGCAGTGAAAGTTGGGCCACAGATACGCAGTATTTT,CASSESWATDTQYF
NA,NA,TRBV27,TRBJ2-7,TGTGCCAGCAGTTTTTCGGGCAGGGCGACCTACGAGCAGTACTTC,CASSFSGRATYEQYF
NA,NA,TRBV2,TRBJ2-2,TGTGCCAGCACGTCGGTAAACACCGGGGAGCTGTTTTTT,CASTSVNTGELFF
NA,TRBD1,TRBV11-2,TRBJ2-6,TGTGCCAGCAGCTTACTGGGACAGGGAGCCTCTGGGGCCAACGTCCTGACTTTC,CASSLLGQGASGANVLTF
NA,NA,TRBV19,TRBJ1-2,TGTGCCAGTACCCCTCGGTTCCGGCCCTCTAACTATGGCTACACCTTC,CASTPRFRPSNYGYTF
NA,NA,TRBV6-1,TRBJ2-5,TGTGCCAGCAGTGAGAGCCCAGCGTCGACCCAGTACTTC,CASSESPASTQYF
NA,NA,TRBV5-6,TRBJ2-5,TGTGCCAGCAGCTTGTCGCCGACGGACCATTCGGAGACCCAGTACTTC,CASSLSPTDHSETQYF
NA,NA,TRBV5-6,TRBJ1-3,TGTGCCAGCAGCTTGTACCGGATTGGAAACACCATATATTTT,CASSLYRIGNTIYF
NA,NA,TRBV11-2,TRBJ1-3,TGTGCCAGCAGCTTGGGCAGATCGAGCTCTGGAAACACCATATATTTT,CASSLGRSSSGNTIYF
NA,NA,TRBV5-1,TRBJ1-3,TGCGCCAGCAGCTCCCTTACTCCCTCTGGAAACACCATATATTTT,CASSSLTPSGNTIYF
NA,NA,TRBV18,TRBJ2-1,TGTGCCAGCTCACCAGCGGGGAGGCACAATGAGCAGTTCTTC,CASSPAGRHNEQFF
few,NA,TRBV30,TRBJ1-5,TGTGCCTGGAGGGAAAACAATCAGCCCCAGCATTTT,CAWRENNQPQHF
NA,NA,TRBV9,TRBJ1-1,TGTGCCAGCAGTATGGACGGTCTGAACACTGAAGCTTTCTTT,CASSMDGLNTEAFF
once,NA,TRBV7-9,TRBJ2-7,TGTGCCAGCAGCTCACTGCGGGGTGTCCTCGAGCAGTACTTC,CASSSLRGVLEQYF
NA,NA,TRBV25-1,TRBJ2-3,TGTGCCAGCCGCCCCAATTTGGGTACGCAGTATTTT,CASRPNLGTQYF
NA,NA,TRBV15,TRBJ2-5,TGTGCCACCAGCAGATCAGGGGTGAGAGAGACCCAGTACTTC,CATSRSGVRETQYF
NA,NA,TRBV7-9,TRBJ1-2,TGTGCCAGGGGGCAGTCCGGGACTATTAATGGCTACACCTTC,CARGQSGTINGYTF
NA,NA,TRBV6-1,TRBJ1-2,TGTGCCAGCAGTGTAGCAAACTATGGCTACACCTTC,CASSVANYGYTF
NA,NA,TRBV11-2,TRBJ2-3,TGTGCCAGCAGCCAGGGGGGGGACTTAAGCACAGATACGCAGTATTTT,CASSQGGDLSTDTQYF
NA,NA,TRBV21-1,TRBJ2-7,TGTGCCAGCGAATGGGAGGGCGGTGACTCCTACGAGCAGTACTTC,CASEWEGGDSYEQYF
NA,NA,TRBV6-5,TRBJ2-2,TGTGCCAGCAGGACACTAGAAAACACCGGGGAGCTGTTTTTT,CASRTLENTGELFF
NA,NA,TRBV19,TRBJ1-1,TGTGCCAGTAGTCGGGCAGGAGACACTGAAGCTTTCTTT,CASSRAGDTEAFF
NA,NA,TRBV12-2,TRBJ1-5,TGTGCAAGTCGCTTAGCGAGACAGGTCTTAAGTAGCAATCAGCCCCAGCATTTT,CASRLARQVLSSNQPQHF
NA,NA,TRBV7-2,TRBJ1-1,TGTGCCAGCAGCCCCCGACGGGCCTCTGAAGCTTTCTTT,CASSPRRASEAFF
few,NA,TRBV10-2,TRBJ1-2,TGCGCCAGCAGACAGGATGGCTATGGCTACACCTTC,CASRQDGYGYTF